This T cell receptor beta chain appears in the sequencing data of a study of cytomegalovirus exposure and HLA in healthy donors. Both 60 Vbeta primers and 13 Jbeta primers went into the PCR. Clones were read by immunoSEQ multiplex PCR, and TCRdb kept only the in-frame ones, dropping some. The sample consists of some 200,000 clones, more than 80% of them appearing once. The ends were cut back, 5 bases at V and 6 bases at J, with 8 bases in the middle. The CDR3 extends over 11 amino acids. Germline V lookup: CDR1 MNHEY, CDR2 SMNVEV (reference sequence). The V gene is TRBV27, the J gene TRBJ2-7, with a tentative D call TRBD2 (6 bases). Sequencing was performed on PBMCs. The clonotype comes from a boy aged 10-17 years in good health and CMV-seronegative. CDR3 protein: CASSVGGEQYF. CDR3 sequence (DNA): TGTGCCAGCAGTGTGGGGGGCGAGCAGTACTTC.